The 6 T cell receptor beta chains below come from one sample, sequenced in a study of blood T cells in healthy people across ages. It was with a sample-barcoded 5' primer and a J-beta primer mix that a second PCR of roughly 6 to 12 cycles was run. From the 5' RACE reads, TCRdb called clonotypes with MiXCR, one entry per CDR3 protein. The data hold 800,000 to 1,000,000 distinct CDR3 sequences, with about 44% observed a single time. The sample consisted of blood. Receptors were obtained from a man younger than 40 in good health.

The rearrangement joins TRBV28 to TRBJ2-7; D is uncertain. The germline gives CDR1 MDHEN, CDR2 SYDVKM. The CDR3 covers 13 residues. Trimming took 5 bases from V and 1 from J, leaving 9 bases between them. The DNA for the CDR3 is TGTGCCAGCAGTCCCCGAATTTCCTACGAGCAGTACTTC. Translating gives CASSPRISYEQYF.

This clonotype was detected a few times. The J gene is TRBJ1-2, the V gene TRBV12-3 or TRBV12-4, with D perhaps matching TRBD1 (5 bases). The CDR3 consists of 14 residues. The V end lost 6 bases, the J end lost 0 bases, and 11 bases lay between the germline ends. CDR3 protein: CASRADKTNYGYTF. The CDR3 DNA sequence: TGTGCCAGCAGGGCGGACAAAACTAACTATGGCTACACCTTC.

The chain is built from TRBV6-5 and TRBJ1-5, with D uncertain. The ends were cut back, 6 bases at V and 0 bases at J, with 12 bases in the middle. CDR3 size: 15 residues. Germline-derived CDR1 and CDR2 are MNHEY and SVGAGI. The CDR3 loop reads CASRRTDYSNQPQHF. CDR3 sequence (DNA): TGTGCCAGCAGAAGGACCGATTATAGCAATCAGCCCCAGCATTTT.

The genes are TRBV20-1 and TRBJ1-2, with a weak D call TRBD1 (5 bases). V dropped 3 bases and J dropped 2 bases, with 16 bases sitting between them. Germline V gene sequence: CDR1 DFQATT, CDR2 SNEGSKA (reference sequence). The CDR3 consists of 15 residues. CDR3: CSARGGGKLNYGYTF. In DNA, the CDR3 is TGCAGTGCTAGGGGGGGGGGAAAACTAAACTATGGCTACACCTTC.

The V gene is TRBV12-3 or TRBV12-4, the J gene TRBJ2-1; D is unclear. This CDR3 has 14 amino acids. The germline V and J ends were trimmed by 6 bases and 3 bases, with 12 bases remaining between them. CDR3 sequence: CASSRTRLYNEQFF. The CDR3 DNA follows: TGTGCCAGCAGCAGGACCCGGCTCTACAATGAGCAGTTCTTC.

This clonotype was found a few times. The chain carries TRBV24-1 and TRBJ2-5; the D gene is possibly TRBD2 (6 bases). CDR3 length: 17 residues. CDR1 is KGHDR, CDR2 SFDVKD, per germline. V shed 2 bases and J shed 0 bases, with 15 bases lying between them. DNA of the CDR3: TGTGCCACCAGTGATTCCTCGGGGACTCTGTACCAAGAGACCCAGTACTTC. As protein: CATSDSSGTLYQETQYF.